These T cell receptor beta chains were read from a single sample in a study of T cells in Graves' hyperthyroidism and ophthalmopathy. TCRdb fed the multiplex PCR reads into MiXCR, producing one record per CDR3 protein. The table records about 640,000 distinct CDR3 sequences, around 20% of them present only once. The sequencing input was blood. Receptor source: a man aged 30 to 39 with Graves' ophthalmopathy. Each CDR3 is given with its conserved first and last residue. D genes are given only for firm matches. The listing skips clone size in some rows; elsewhere it reads once, few, many or a size class.

D gene	V gene	J gene	clone size	CDR3 protein	CDR3 DNA
TRBD1	TRBV20-1	TRBJ2-1	many	CSASGTGGTYNEQFF	TGCAGTGCATCCGGGACAGGGGGCACCTACAATGAGCAGTTCTTC
-	TRBV6-2/TRBV6-3	TRBJ2-5	-	CASSYLGAVETQYF	TGTGCCAGCAGTTACCTGGGGGCGGTGGAGACCCAGTACTTC
-	TRBV20-1	TRBJ1-5	many	CSAREGRLNQPQHF	TGCAGTGCTAGAGAGGGCAGGTTAAATCAGCCCCAGCATTTT
TRBD2	TRBV28	TRBJ2-7	many	CASSLAGSTSYEQYF	TGTGCCAGCAGCCTAGCGGGATCAACCTCCTACGAGCAGTACTTC
-	TRBV9	TRBJ2-7	-	CASSVDPGSTYEQYF	TGTGCCAGCAGCGTAGACCCGGGGAGTACCTACGAGCAGTACTTC
-	TRBV30	TRBJ2-2	many	CAWREGANTGELFF	TGTGCCTGGAGGGAGGGGGCGAACACCGGGGAGCTGTTTTTT
TRBD2	TRBV25-1	TRBJ2-1	-	CASSEPGLAGGPTHNEQFF	TGTGCCAGCAGTGAACCCGGACTAGCGGGAGGGCCGACGCATAATGAGCAGTTCTTC
-	TRBV29-1	TRBJ2-2	-	CSVDGDSGELFF	TGCAGCGTTGATGGGGATTCCGGGGAGCTGTTTTTT
-	TRBV7-8	TRBJ1-1	many	CASSLYREAFF	TGTGCCAGCAGCTTATACAGGGAAGCTTTCTTT
-	TRBV7-8	TRBJ1-5	many	CASSARGRLQQPQHF	TGTGCCAGCAGTGCCAGAGGGAGACTCCAACAGCCCCAGCATTTT
-	TRBV5-1	TRBJ1-2	-	CASSLDGRGSYGYTF	TGCGCCAGCAGCTTGGATGGGAGGGGGAGCTATGGCTACACCTTC
-	TRBV18	TRBJ2-3	many	CASSKPPNTDTQYF	TGTGCCAGCTCCAAACCGCCGAACACAGATACGCAGTATTTT
-	TRBV28	TRBJ1-6	once	CASSGRSSSYNSPLHF	TGTGCCAGCAGCGGACGGTCGAGCTCCTATAATTCACCCCTCCACTTT
TRBD2	TRBV7-9	TRBJ2-2	-	CASSAGLAGAGTGELFF	TGTGCCAGCAGCGCGGGACTAGCGGGGGCGGGCACCGGGGAGCTGTTTTTT
-	TRBV18	TRBJ2-7	-	CASSEVGTLNPYEQYF	TGTGCCAGCTCAGAGGTCGGGACTCTAAATCCCTACGAGCAGTACTTC
-	TRBV12-3/TRBV12-4	TRBJ2-7	many	CASSPRGGSSYEQYF	TGTGCCAGCAGTCCGAGGGGGGGTTCGTCCTACGAGCAGTACTTC
-	TRBV25-1	TRBJ1-6	-	CASSGMTQGSPLHF	TGTGCCAGCAGTGGAATGACGCAAGGATCACCCCTCCACTTT
TRBD1	TRBV11-2	TRBJ2-1	-	CVSRSRGQNSYNEQFF	TGTGTCAGCCGCTCCAGGGGGCAAAACTCCTACAATGAGCAGTTCTTC
-	TRBV5-1	TRBJ2-2	-	CASREADGELFF	TGCGCCAGCCGAGAAGCGGACGGGGAGCTGTTTTTT
-	TRBV28	TRBJ2-5	-	CASGTLETQYF	TGTGCCAGCGGTACACTGGAGACCCAGTACTTC